Sequencing of this T cell receptor beta chain was carried out in a study of patients and donors after allogeneic stem cell transplantation. This CDR3 contains 13 residues. V lost 8 bases and J 4 bases, leaving 14 bases between the germline ends. The V gene's germline CDR1 is MNHEY and CDR2 SVGEGT. TCRdb analysed the RT-PCR reads with MiXCR anew, one entry per CDR3 protein. The table has 200,000 to 250,000 distinct CDR3 sequences, 13% to 15% seen once. V and J are TRBV6-2 or TRBV6-3 and TRBJ1-2, with unresolved D. Sequencing was carried out using blood, either unsorted or a sorted T cell fraction (not recorded which). This sequence originates from a human donor who was either an allogeneic HSCT recipient or a stem cell or donor lymphocyte infusion donor (not recorded which). It is not recorded whose cells these are; they may come from a transplant donor. The CDR3 here is CASRVIGSYGYTF. The CDR3 nucleotides are TGTGCCAGCCGGGTGATAGGGAGCTATGGCTACACCTTC.